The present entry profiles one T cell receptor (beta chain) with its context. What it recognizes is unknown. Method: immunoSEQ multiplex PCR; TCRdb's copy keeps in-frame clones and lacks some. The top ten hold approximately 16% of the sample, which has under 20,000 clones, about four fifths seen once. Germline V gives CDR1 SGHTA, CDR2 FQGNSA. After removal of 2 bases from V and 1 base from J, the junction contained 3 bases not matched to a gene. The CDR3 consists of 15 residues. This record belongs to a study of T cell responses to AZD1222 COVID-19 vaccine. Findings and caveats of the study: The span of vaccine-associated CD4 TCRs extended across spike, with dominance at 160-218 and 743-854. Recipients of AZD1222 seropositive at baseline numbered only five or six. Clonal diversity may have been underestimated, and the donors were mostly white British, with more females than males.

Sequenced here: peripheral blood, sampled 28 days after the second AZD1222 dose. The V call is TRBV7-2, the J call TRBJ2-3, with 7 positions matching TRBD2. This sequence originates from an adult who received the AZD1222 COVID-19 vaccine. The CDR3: CASSLNLAGTDTQYF. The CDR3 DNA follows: TGTGCCAGCAGCTTAAATCTAGCGGGCACAGATACGCAGTATTTT.